The clone carrying this TCR beta chain was recorded a few times. This sample is drawn from a study of blood T cell repertoires in COVID-19. The data were produced by immunoSEQ multiplex PCR, yet TCRdb's version contains in-frame clones alone and is incomplete. Among around 500,000 clones listed, 70% to 90% were seen once. The sample comprised peripheral blood. The receptor comes from a human donor in a cohort sampled during active COVID-19.

The CDR3 sequence is CAYNGEDPYEQYF. The CDR3 nucleotides are TGTGCCTATAACGGGGAGGATCCGTACGAGCAGTACTTC. The genes are TRBV30 and TRBJ2-7; weak D call: TRBD2 (6 bases). The CDR3 spans 13 residues. Trimming pared 7 bases from V and 4 bases from J, leaving 17 bases between. The germline V gene has CDR1 GTSNPN and CDR2 SVGIG (reference sequence).